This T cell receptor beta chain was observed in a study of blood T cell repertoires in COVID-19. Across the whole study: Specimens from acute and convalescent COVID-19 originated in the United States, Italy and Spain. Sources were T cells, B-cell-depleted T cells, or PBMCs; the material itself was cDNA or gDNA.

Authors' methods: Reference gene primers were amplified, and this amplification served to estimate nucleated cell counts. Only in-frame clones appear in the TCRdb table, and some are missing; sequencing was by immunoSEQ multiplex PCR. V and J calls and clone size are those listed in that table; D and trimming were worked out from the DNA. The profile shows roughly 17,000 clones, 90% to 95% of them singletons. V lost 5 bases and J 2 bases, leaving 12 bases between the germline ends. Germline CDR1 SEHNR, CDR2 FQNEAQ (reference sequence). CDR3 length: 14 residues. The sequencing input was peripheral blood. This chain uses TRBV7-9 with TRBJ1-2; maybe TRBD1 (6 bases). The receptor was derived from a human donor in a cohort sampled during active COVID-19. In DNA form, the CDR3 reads TGTGCCAGCAGCCCCCAGGGACAAAACTATGGCTACACCTTC. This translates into CASSPQGQNYGYTF. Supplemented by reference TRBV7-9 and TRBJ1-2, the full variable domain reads DTGVSQNPRHKITKRGQNVTFRCDPISEHNRLYWYRQTLGQGPEFLTYFQNEAQLEKSRLLSDRFSAERPKGSFSTLEIQRTEQGDSAMYLCASSPQGQNYGYTFGSGTRLTVV.